The source of this T cell receptor beta chain is a study of cytomegalovirus exposure and HLA in healthy donors (dated by TCRdb to about 2017). For the wider study: According to an earlier analysis of a few hundred of the donors, roughly 180 million T cells yielded 90 million to 130 million unique TCR beta sequences and 276 Gb of sequence data. All discovery cohort repertoires had been generated on a single sequencing platform. To predict cytomegalovirus infection status, the study combined high-throughput TCR immunosequencing, statistical association of individual TCRs with disease status, and machine learning. The study was designed to test whether signatures of past pathogen exposure could be identified by cataloging public T cell receptors. Rather than drawing on any new phenotypic data, the later analysis identified candidate immune exposures from TCR beta sequences and the way those sequences occurred across donors. The study profiled the T cell repertoires of 550 to 700 subjects by immunosequencing and related them to cytomegalovirus serostatus. Across 300 to 500 genotyped donors of the cohort, an average of approximately 240,000 unique TCR beta nucleotide sequences per donor were sequenced, and about a sixth of those sequences were non-productive. Donor age, sex, ethnicity and CMV serostatus were collected together with the repertoire data. HLA typing included class I and class II loci at four-digit resolution. In a later genetic analysis, genome-wide SNP genotypes for about 55% of the roughly 670 donors were used, and that subset was treated as a discovery cohort. Several DR-DQ haplotypes were treated as single units for association and clustering because of strong linkage in the cohort. To study patterns of TCR occurrence, a later analysis re-analyzed previously published TCR beta repertoires from hundreds of donors and added high-resolution HLA genotyping. An earlier analysis of around 580 of the donors used high-throughput TCR beta sequencing to judge whether each TCR beta V gene segment behaved as functional or pseudogenic. Typing coverage varied by locus: roughly 629-640 donors for A, B, C, DRB1 and DQB1; roughly 560 for DQA1; approximately 610 for DPA1; approximately 490 for DPB1. About 280 gigabases of sequencing data and 70 million to 95 million unique TCR sequences made up an early release that covered around 640 HLA-typed donors. Of the 398 genotyped donors, approximately 81% were placed in the genetic ancestry cluster associated with self-reported Caucasian donors. Along with the roughly 670-subject first cohort, a separate validation cohort of approximately 110 different subjects was used. The paper's findings and limits, for the study overall: An earlier analysis of several hundred of the donors showed that most TCR beta V segments appeared in productive rearrangements either about 87% or about 30% of the time, which broadly matched IMGT annotations. In a later genetic analysis, fewer N-insertions in productive TCRs were reported among donors in an Asian-associated ancestry cluster than the 666-donor mean. In both the original and validation cohorts, the classifier was reported to diagnose cytomegalovirus status with high specificity and sensitivity. The earlier analysis of 450 to 700 of the donors excluded fewer than 20 rarely observed V segments, including chromosome 9 orphons, because counts were too low. Only TCR beta chains were sequenced in this cohort, and the absence of alpha or paired-chain data limited detectable features. A few of the identified cytomegalovirus-associated TCR beta chains were confirmed in vitro to be specific for cytomegalovirus antigens. The only immune exposure information available for the cohort was CMV serostatus. Correlated functional status among segregating V segments might reflect linkage disequilibrium, but an unknown experimental factor could not be ruled out. Because HLA typing was unavailable for some donors at each locus, only the typed subset was used in association tests. A later genetic analysis associated a missense DCLRE1C variant with V-gene and J-gene trimming of TCR beta chains, and an independent cohort replicated the association. A later analysis associated around 16,000 TCR beta sequences with specific HLA alleles at a false discovery rate of 0.05. The authors suggested that the approach could potentially be generalized to other disease states and immunological phenotypes. The study gave a list of over 150 TCR beta chains associated with cytomegalovirus. In a later analysis, several top co-occurrence clusters were reported to appear linked to parvovirus B19, influenza, CMV and Epstein-Barr virus. In a later analysis, HLA-associated TCR beta chains showed more clonal expansion and lower generation probabilities than non-associated chains that were equally common. Across donors, most TCR sequences were observed very rarely, whereas some public TCRs were present in many individuals. According to a later analysis, TCR association rates differed among HLA loci, with DRB1 alleles showing the most associated TCRs and HLA-C alleles showing the fewest. Strong co-occurrence of HLA alleles, especially DR and DQ, made assigning TCR associations to individual alleles difficult. Roughly uniform sequencing depth across donors was assumed in presence/absence analyses, although this assumption may not hold. A later analysis found that most CMV-associated TCR beta chains appeared HLA-restricted, with HLA associations seemingly driven largely by CMV exposure. A further reported finding was that TCR beta sequences accurately predicted the HLA-A and HLA-B alleles for most subjects in the first cohort. The sequencing pipeline was judged likely to have produced a cluster of highly shared sequence variants as a technical artifact.

The cohort was made up of approximately 700 healthy bone marrow donors. At the time of sampling, all cohort members were nominally healthy, though unrecorded immune exposures were likely present. The donor tested CMV seronegative and was one of the 352 seronegative cohort members. A peripheral blood sample was provided by each donor, and peripheral blood mononuclear cells were used for TCR beta sequencing. The Qiagen DNeasy Blood Extraction Kit was used to extract genomic DNA from the blood cell samples. Library prep was done by the immunoSEQ multiplex PCR assay. A mixture of 60 forward primers for TCR Vbeta segments and 13 reverse primers for TCR Jbeta segments was used in the multiplex PCR. A multiplex PCR assay on genomic DNA amplified the CDR3 region of rearranged TCR beta genes. The amplified TCR beta libraries were sequenced on the Illumina HiSeq System as 87-base-pair reads. Per the source publication's procedure: A later analysis tallied 70 million to 100 million unique TCR beta chains across the 666 repertoires, and around 12 million of those chains were shared by two or more donors. To remove PCR and sequencing errors, raw reads were error-corrected and collapsed into unique sequences using a nearest-neighbor algorithm that merged closely related sequences. To assign V, D and J gene segments, CDR3 sequences were aligned to IMGT reference sequences. For a sequence to be retained, at least a six-nucleotide match to both a V gene segment and a J gene segment was required. A rearrangement was called productive if the CDR3 had no stop codons and remained in frame with V and J, and every other rearrangement was called non-productive. CDR3 was defined according to IMGT convention as the region running from the second conserved V-encoded cysteine to the conserved J-encoded phenylalanine. The earlier analysis of about 560 of the donors excluded any sequence lacking an unambiguous match to a single V gene segment. An earlier analysis of 550 to 650 of the donors classified V segments as functional when productive rearrangements were above 56.7% and as segregating when the standard deviation between donors was above 5%. A statistical classification framework was built to diagnose cytomegalovirus status from the catalog of TCR beta chain sequences. In a later analysis, TCR nucleotide sequences were compared against IMGT/GENE-DB human TR gene sequences so that V and J genes could be assigned. In a later analysis, CDR3 sequences and most-parsimonious VDJ recombination scenarios were assigned using the TCRdist pipeline. In a later analysis, each TCR beta chain was defined by its CDR3 amino acid sequence together with its V-gene family, and reads lacking a unique V-gene family were excluded. A later analysis removed several hundred highly shared, low-generation-probability nucleotide sequences to deal with suspected cross-contamination and a sequencing artifact. For each public chain, a later analysis derived a clonal expansion index from normalized ranks of inferred template counts within each repertoire. Generation probabilities in a later analysis came from a VDJ recombination model fitted to out-of-frame rearrangements, and those results were checked against IGoR. A later analysis scored TCR-TCR, TCR-HLA and TCR-CMV co-occurrence with hypergeometric tests, applying a repertoire-size bias correction to TCR pairs. False discovery rates were estimated in a later analysis by permuting HLA or CMV assignments 20 times. In a later analysis, co-occurring TCRs were grouped using DBSCAN, with TCRdist sequence similarity added in when clustering inside HLA-allele-positive subsets. For co-occurrence clustering, repertoires with fewer than 30,000 or more than 120,000 public chains were excluded, along with 4 to 6 repertoires with anomalous nucleotide sharing. TCRdb's version of the immuneACCESS table is confined to in-frame rearrangements and falls short of the full clone set. An unresolved V gene accounts for under half of the shortfall where checked; the remainder is of unknown origin. V and J calls and clone size follow that table, whereas D and trimming were derived from the DNA. The sample contains 150,000 to 200,000 clones, around three quarters of them found a single time. 1.5% to 2% of the sample rests with the top ten.

This clone has only a few counts. What antigen it recognizes has not been identified. No base-level quality is on record; no much larger clone is a single base apart. What was sequenced was PBMCs. This receptor was identified in a woman aged 25-40 years in good health and CMV-seronegative.

The CDR3 here reads CASSLLNSLNTEAFF. DNA sequence: TGCGCCAGCAGCTTATTGAACAGCTTAAACACTGAAGCTTTCTTT. The sequence is built from TRBV5-1 and TRBJ1-1, with no confident D gene call. For CDR1 and CDR2, the germline V gene lists SGHRS and YFSETQ. Trimming at the junction amounts to 2 bases on V and 2 bases on J, and the germline ends lie 13 bases apart. From cysteine to phenylalanine, the CDR3 is 15 amino acids long. Only CDR3 DNA is held: 45 bases, read in frame from base 1. The full variable domain, with segments outside the CDR3 supplied by the reference TRBV5-1 and TRBJ1-1 proteins, appears as KAGVTQTPRYLIKTRGQQVTLSCSPISGHRSVSWYQQTPGQGLQFLFEYFSETQRNKGNFPGRFSGRQFSNSRSEMNVSTLELGDSALYLCASSLLNSLNTEAFFGQGTRLTVV.